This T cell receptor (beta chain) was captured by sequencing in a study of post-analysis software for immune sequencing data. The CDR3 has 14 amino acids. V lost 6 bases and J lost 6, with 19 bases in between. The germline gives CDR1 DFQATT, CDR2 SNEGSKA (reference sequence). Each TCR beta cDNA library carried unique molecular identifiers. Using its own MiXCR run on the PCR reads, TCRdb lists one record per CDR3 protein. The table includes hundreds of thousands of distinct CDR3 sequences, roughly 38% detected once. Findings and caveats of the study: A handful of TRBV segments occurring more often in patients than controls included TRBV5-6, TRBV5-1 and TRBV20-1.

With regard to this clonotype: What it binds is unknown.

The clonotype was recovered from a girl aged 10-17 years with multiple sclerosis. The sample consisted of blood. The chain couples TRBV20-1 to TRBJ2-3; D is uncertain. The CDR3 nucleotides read TGCAGTGCCCGGCGGTGGCCCAATTGGGATACGCAGTATTTT. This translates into CSARRWPNWDTQYF.